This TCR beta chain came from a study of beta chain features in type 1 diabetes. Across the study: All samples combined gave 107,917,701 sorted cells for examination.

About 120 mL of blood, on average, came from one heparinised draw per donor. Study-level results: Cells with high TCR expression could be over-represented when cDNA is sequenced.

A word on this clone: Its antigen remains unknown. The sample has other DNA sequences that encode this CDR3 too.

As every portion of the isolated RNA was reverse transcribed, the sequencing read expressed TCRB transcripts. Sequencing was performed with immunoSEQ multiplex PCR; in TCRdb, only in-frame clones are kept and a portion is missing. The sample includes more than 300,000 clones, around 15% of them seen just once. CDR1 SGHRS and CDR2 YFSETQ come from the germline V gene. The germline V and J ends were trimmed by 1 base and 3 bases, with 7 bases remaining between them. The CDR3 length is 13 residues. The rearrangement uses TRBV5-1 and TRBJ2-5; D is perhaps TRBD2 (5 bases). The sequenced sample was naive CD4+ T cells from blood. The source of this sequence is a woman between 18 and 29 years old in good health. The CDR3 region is CASSLSGEETQYF. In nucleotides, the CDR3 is TGCGCCAGCAGCTTGTCCGGGGAAGAGACCCAGTACTTC.